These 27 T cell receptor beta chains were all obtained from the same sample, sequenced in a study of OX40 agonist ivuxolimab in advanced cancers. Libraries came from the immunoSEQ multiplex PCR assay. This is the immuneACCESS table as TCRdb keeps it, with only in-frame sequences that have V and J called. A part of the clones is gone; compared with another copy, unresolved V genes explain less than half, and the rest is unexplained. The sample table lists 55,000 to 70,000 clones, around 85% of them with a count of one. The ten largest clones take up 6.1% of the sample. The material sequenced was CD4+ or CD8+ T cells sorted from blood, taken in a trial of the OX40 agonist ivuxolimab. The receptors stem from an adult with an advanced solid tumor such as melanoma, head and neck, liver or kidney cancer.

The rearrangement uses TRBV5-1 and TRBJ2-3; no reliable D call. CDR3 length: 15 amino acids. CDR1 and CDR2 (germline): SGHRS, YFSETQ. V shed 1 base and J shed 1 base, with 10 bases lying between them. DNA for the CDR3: TGCGCCAGCAGCTTGTCAGTAAGTGGCACAGATACGCAGTATTTT. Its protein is CASSLSVSGTDTQYF.

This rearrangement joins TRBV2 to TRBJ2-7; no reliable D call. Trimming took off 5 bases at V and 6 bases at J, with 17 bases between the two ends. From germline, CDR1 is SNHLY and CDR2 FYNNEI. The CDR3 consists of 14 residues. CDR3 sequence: CASSYLRSVPEQYF. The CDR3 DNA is TGTGCCAGCAGTTACCTCAGGTCGGTACCCGAGCAGTACTTC.

The CDR3 spells CASSALERDRAGNAEAFF. CDR3 bases: TGTGCCAGTAGCGCTCTTGAGCGCGACAGGGCAGGCAACGCTGAAGCTTTCTTT. The chain uses TRBV19 and TRBJ1-1; the match to TRBD1 covers 7 bases. Trimming at V came to 6 bases and at J to 6 bases, leaving 22 bases not matched to a gene. The germline CDR1 and CDR2 sequences are LNHDA and SQIVND (reference sequence). The CDR3 is 18 residues long.

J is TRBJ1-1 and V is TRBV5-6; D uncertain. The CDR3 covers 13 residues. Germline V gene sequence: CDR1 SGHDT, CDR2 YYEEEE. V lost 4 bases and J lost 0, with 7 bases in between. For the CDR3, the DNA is TGTGCCAGCAGCGTTGGCGTGAACACTGAAGCTTTCTTT. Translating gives CASSVGVNTEAFF.

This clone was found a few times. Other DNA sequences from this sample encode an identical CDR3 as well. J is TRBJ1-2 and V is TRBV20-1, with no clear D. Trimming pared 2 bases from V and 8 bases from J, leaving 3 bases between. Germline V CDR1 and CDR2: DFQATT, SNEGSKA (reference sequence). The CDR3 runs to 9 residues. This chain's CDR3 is CSARPGYTF. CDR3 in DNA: TGCAGTGCTAGACCGGGCTACACCTTC.

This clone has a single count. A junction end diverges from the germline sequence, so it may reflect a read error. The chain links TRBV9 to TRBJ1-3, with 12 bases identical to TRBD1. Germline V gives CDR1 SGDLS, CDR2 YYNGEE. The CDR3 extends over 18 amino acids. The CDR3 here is CASSVTTGTGGSENTIYF. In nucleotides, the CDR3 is TGTGCCAGCAGCGTCACCACCGGGACAGGGGGCTCTGAAAACACCATATATTTT.

In nucleotides, the CDR3 is TGTGCCAGCAGCTTACCAGGCCGCTATGGCTACACCTTC. Encoded protein: CASSLPGRYGYTF. J is TRBJ1-2 and V is TRBV7-2; no reliable D call. Germline V CDR1 and CDR2: SGHTA, FQGNSA. The V end was cut by 2 bases, the J end by 4 bases, with 8 bases between. The CDR3 covers 13 residues. Full variable domain (outside the CDR3, taken from reference TRBV7-2 and TRBJ1-2): GAGVSQSPSNKVTEKGKDVELRCDPISGHTALYWYRQSLGQGLEFLIYFQGNSAPDKSGLPSDRFSAERTGGSVSTLTIQRTQQEDSAVYLCASSLPGRYGYTFGSGTRLTVV.

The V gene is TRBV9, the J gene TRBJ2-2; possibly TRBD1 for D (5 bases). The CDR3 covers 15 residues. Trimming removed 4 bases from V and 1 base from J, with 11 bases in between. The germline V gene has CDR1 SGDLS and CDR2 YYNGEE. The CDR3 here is CASSPMTVNTGELFF. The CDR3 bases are TGTGCCAGCAGCCCGATGACAGTGAACACCGGGGAGCTGTTTTTT.

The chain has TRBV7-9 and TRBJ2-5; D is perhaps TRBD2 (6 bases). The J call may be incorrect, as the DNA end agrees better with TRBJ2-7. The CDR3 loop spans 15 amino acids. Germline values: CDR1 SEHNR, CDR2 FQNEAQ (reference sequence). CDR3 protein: CATAQYSSGDYEQYF. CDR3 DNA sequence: TGTGCCACCGCACAATACAGTTCGGGAGACTACGAGCAGTACTTC.

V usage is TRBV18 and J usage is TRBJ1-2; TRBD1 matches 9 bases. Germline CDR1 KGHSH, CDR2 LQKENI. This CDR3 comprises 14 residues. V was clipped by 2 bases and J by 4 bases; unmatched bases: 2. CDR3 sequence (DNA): TGTGCCAGCTCACCAGGACAGGGGACCTATGGCTACACCTTC. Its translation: CASSPGQGTYGYTF.

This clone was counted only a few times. The CDR3 nucleotides are TGCAGCGTTCAAGGACGGCAGAGCTACGAGCAGTACTTC. This translates into CSVQGRQSYEQYF. The chain combines TRBV29-1 with TRBJ2-7, with D hard to call. Germline lookup yields CDR1 SQVTM and CDR2 ANQGSEA. V lost 5 bases and J 3 bases, leaving 14 bases between the germline ends. The CDR3 runs 13 residues.

CDR3 sequence reads: CASSAWTGGTYEQYF. CDR3 DNA: TGCGCCAGCAGCGCATGGACAGGGGGGACCTACGAGCAGTACTTC. This chain joins TRBV5-1 and TRBJ2-7; 10 positions agree with TRBD1. CDR3 size: 15 residues. Germline CDR1 reads SGHRS; CDR2 reads YFSETQ. V gave up 4 bases and J gave up 2 bases; unmatched junction bases: 6. Drawing the rest from reference TRBV5-1 and TRBJ2-7, the complete variable domain is KAGVTQTPRYLIKTRGQQVTLSCSPISGHRSVSWYQQTPGQGLQFLFEYFSETQRNKGNFPGRFSGRQFSNSRSEMNVSTLELGDSALYLCASSAWTGGTYEQYFGPGTRLTVT.

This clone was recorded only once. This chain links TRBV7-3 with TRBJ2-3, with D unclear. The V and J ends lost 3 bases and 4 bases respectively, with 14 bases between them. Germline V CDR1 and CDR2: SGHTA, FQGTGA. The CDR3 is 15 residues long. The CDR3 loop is CASSFRYGPPDTQYF. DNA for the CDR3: TGTGCCAGCAGCTTTAGGTACGGACCCCCAGATACGCAGTATTTT.

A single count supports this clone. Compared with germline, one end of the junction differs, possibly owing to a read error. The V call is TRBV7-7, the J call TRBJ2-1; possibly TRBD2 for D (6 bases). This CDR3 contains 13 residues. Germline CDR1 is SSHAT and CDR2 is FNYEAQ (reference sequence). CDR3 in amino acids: CASSLLRSGDQFF. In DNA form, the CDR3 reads TGTGCTAGCAGCTTGCTAAGATCGGGAGACCAGTTCTTC.

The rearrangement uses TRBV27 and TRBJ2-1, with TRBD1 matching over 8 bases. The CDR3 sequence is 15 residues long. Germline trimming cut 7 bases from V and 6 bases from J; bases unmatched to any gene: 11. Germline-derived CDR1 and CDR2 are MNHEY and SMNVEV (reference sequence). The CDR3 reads CASTPDRGIGNEQFF. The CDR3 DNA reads TGTGCCAGCACCCCCGACAGGGGAATCGGCAATGAGCAGTTCTTC.

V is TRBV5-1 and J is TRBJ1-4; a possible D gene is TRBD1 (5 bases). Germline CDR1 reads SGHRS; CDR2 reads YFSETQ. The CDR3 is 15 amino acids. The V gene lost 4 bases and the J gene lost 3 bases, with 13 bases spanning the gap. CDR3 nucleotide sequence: TGCGCCAGCAGCCCGGGGGGGACCTCTAATGAAAAACTGTTTTTT. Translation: CASSPGGTSNEKLFF.

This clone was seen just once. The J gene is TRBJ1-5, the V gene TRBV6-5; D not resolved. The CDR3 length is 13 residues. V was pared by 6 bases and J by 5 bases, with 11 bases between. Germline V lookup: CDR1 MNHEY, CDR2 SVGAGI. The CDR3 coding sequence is TGTGCCAGCAGCCCCACTCCGGATCAGCCCCAGCATTTT. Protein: CASSPTPDQPQHF.

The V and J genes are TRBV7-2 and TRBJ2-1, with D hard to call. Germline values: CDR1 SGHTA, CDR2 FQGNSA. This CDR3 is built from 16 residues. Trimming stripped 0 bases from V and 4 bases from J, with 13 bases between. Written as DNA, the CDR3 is TGTGCCAGCAGCTTAGCTTCCGGATACCAATACAATGAGCAGTTCTTC. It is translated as CASSLASGYQYNEQFF.

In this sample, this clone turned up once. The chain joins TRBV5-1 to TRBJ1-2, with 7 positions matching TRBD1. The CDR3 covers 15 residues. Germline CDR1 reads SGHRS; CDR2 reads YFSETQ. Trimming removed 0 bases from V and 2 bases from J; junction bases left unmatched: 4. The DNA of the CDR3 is TGCGCCAGCAGCTTGGCCGGGACAGCCAACTATGGCTACACCTTC. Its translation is CASSLAGTANYGYTF.

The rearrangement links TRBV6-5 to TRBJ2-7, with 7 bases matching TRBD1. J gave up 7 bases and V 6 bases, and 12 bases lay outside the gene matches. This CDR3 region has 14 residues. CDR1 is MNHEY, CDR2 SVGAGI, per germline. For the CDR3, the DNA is TGTGCCAGCAGGGGGGTCGGACAGGAGGTTGAGCAGTACTTC. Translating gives CASRGVGQEVEQYF.

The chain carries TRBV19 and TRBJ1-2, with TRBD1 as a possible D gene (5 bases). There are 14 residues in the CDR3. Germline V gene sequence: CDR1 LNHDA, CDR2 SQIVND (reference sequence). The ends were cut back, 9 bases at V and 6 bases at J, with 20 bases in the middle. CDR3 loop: CASKGTPRRDGYTF. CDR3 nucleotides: TGTGCCAGCAAGGGGACTCCCCGGCGGGATGGCTACACCTTC.

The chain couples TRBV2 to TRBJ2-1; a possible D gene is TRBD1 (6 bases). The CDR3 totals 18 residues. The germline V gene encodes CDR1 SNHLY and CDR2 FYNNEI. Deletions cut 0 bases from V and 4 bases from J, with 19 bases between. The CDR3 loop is CASSEAGALGDPYNEQFF. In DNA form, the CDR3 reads TGTGCCAGCAGTGAAGCGGGGGCATTAGGAGACCCTTACAATGAGCAGTTCTTC.

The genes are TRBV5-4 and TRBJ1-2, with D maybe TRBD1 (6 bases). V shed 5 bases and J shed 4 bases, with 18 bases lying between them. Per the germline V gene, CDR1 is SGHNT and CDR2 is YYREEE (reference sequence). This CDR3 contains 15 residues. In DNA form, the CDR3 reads TGTGCCAGCAGACCCAGCTCGGGGGGCGGCTATGGCTACACCTTC. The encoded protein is CASRPSSGGGYGYTF.

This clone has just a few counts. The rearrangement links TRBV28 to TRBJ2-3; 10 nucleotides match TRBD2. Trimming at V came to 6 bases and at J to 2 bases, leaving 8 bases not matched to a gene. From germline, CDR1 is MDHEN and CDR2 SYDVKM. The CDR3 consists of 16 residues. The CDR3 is CASSSPTSGVTDTQYF. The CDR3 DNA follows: TGTGCCAGCAGCTCCCCCACTAGCGGGGTCACAGATACGCAGTATTTT.

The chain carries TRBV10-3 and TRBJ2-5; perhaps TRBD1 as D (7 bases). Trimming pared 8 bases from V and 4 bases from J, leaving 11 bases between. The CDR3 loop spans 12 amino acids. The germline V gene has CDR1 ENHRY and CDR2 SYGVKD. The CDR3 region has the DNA TGTGCCATCCGACAGGGAGGAGAGACCCAGTACTTC. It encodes CAIRQGGETQYF.

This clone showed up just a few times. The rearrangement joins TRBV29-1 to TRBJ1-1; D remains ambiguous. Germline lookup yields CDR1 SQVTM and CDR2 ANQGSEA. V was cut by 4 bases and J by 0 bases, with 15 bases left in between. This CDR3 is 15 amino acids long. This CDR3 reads CSVASGWAMNTEAFF. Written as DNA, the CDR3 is TGCAGCGTTGCATCGGGGTGGGCAATGAACACTGAAGCTTTCTTT.

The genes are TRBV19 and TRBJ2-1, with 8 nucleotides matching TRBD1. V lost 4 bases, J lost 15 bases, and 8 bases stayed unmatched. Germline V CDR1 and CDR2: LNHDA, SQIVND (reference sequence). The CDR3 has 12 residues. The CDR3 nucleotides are TGTGCCAGTAGTACAAGGGACAGGCTGTGGTTCTTC. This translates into CASSTRDRLWFF.